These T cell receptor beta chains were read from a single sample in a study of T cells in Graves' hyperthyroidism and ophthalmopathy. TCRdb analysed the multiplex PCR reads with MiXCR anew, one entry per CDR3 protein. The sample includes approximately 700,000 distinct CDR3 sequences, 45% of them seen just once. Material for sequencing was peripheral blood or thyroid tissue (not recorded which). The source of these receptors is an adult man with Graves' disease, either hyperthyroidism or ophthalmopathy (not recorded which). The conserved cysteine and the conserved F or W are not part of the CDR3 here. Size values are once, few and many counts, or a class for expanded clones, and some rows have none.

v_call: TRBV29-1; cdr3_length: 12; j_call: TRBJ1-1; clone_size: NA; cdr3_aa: SVLGGTLNTEAF
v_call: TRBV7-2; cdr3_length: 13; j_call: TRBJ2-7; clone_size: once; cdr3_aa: ASRYGRGPPYEQC
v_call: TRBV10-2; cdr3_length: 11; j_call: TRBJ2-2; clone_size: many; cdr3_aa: ASTPGGAGELF
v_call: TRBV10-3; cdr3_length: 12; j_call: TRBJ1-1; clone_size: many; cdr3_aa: AISESGGAAEAF
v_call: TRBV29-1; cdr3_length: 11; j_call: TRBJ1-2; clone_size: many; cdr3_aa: SVEEGQGGGYT
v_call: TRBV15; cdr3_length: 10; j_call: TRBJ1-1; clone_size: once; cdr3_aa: ATSVTDRMAF
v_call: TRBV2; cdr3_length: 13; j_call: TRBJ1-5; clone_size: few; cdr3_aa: ASANPGTAYQPQH
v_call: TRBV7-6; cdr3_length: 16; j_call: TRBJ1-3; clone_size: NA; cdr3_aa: ASSDRNRGPSSGNTIY
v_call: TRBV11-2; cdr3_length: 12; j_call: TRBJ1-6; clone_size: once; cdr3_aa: ASSSRGAGSPLH
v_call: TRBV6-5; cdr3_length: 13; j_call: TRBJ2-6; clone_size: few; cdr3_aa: ASRQQGYYANVLT
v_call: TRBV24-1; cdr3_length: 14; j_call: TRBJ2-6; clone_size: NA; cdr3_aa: ATSDPVLAGVDVLT
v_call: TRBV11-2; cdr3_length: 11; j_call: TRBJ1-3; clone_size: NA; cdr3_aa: ASSLFLFKTIY
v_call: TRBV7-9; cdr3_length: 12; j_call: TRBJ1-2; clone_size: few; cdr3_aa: ASSLREGLHGYT
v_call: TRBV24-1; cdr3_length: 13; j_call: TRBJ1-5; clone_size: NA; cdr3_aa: ATSARQTRNQPQH
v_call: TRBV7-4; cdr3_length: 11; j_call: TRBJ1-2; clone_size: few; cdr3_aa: ASSQDMGGGYT
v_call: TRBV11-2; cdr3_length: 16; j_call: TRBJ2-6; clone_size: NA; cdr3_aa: ASSVGLNFISGANVLT
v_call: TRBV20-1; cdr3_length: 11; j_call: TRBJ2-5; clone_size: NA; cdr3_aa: SAGQGVGETQY
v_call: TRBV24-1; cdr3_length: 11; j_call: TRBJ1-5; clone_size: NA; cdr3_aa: ATGQYSNQPQH
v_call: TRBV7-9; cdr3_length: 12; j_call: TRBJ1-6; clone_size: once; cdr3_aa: ASSPTGIDSPLH
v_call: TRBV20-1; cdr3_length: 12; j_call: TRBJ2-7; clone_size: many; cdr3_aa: SARALARSYEQY
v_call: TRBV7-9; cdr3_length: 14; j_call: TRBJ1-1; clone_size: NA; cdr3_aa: ASSLPVEELNTEAF
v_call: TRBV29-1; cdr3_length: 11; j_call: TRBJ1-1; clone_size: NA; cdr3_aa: SVGTGMNTEAF
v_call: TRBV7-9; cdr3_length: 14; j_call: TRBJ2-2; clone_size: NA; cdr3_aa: ASSLVGGGGTGELF
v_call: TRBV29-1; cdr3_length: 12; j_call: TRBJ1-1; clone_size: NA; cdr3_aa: SVEKAAYNTEAF
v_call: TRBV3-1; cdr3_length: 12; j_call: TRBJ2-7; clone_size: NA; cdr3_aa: ASSQAIKSDEQY
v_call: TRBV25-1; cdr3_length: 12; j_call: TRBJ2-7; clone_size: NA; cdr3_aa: ASSCRDNSYEQY
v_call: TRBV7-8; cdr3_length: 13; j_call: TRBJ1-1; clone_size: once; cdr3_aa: ASSFLGGGNTEAF
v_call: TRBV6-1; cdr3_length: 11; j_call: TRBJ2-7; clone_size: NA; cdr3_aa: ASSGQGAREQY
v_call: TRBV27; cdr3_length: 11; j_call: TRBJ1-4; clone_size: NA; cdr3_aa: ASSLVRLEKLF
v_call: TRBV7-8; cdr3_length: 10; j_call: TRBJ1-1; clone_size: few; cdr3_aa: ASSLDLSEAF
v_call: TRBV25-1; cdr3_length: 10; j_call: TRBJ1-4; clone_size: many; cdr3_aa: ASSGRGEKLF
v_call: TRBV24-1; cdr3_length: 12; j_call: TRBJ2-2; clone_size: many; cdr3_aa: ATSAGGNTGELF
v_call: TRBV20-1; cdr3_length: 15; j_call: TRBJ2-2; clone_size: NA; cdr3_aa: SARGGGAATGTGELF
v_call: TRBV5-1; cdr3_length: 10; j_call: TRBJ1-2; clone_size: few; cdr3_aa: ASSFSNYGYT
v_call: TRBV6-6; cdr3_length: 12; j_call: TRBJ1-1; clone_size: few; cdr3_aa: ASRPTDMNTEAF
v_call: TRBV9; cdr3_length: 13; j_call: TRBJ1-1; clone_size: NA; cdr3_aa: ASSVVPGENTEAF
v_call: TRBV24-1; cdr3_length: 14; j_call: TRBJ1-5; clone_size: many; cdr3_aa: ATSEAIQGSNQPQH
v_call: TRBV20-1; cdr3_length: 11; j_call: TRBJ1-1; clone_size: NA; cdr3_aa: SAMGQGHTEAF
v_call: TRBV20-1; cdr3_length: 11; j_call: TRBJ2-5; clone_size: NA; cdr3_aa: SASRDHQETQY
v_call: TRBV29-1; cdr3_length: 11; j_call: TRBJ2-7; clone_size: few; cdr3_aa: SVTGEGSYEQY
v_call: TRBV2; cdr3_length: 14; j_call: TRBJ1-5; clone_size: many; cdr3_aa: ASKSWLGTVNQPQH